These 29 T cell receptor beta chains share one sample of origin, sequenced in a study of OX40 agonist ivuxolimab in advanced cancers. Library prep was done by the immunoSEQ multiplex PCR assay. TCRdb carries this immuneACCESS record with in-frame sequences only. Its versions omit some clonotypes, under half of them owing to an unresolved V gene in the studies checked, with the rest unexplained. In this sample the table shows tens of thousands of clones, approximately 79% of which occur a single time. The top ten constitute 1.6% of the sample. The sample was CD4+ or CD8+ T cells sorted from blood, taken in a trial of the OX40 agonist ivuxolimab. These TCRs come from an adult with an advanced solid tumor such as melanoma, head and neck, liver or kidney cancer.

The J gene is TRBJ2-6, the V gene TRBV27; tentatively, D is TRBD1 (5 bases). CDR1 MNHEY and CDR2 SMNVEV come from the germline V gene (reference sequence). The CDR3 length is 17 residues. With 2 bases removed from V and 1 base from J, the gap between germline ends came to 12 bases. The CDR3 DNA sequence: TGTGCCAGCAGTTTAAAGGCGCCAGGGTCTGGGGCCAACGTCCTGACTTTC. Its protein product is CASSLKAPGSGANVLTF.

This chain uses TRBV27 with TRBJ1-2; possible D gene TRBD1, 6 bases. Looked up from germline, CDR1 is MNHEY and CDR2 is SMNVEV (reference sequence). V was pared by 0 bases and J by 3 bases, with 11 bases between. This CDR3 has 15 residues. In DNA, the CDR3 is TGTGCCAGCAGTTTATCTCCCAGGGGTGACTATGGCTACACCTTC. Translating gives CASSLSPRGDYGYTF.

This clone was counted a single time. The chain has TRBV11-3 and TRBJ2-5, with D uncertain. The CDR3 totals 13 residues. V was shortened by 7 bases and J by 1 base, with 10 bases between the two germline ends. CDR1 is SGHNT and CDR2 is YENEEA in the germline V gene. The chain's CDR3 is CASKGPGQETQYF. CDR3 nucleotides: TGTGCCAGCAAAGGCCCCGGCCAAGAGACCCAGTACTTC.

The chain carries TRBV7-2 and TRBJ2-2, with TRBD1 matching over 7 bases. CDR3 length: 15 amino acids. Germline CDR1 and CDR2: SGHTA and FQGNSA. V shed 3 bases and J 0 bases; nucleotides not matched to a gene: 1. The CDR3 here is CASSLDRTNTGELFF. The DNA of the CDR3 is TGTGCCAGCAGCTTGGACAGGACGAACACCGGGGAGCTGTTTTTT.

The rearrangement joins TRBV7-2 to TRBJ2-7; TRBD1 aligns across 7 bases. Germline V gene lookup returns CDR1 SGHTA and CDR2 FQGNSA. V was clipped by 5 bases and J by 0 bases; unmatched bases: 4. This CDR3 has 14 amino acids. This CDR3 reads CASSKQGHSYEQYF. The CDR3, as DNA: TGTGCCAGCAGCAAACAGGGGCACTCCTACGAGCAGTACTTC.

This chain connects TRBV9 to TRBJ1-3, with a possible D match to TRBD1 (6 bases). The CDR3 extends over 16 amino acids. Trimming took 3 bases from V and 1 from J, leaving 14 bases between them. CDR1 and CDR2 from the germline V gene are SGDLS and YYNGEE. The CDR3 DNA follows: TGTGCCAGCAGCGACCGACAGGCTTCATCTGGAAACACCATATATTTT. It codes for CASSDRQASSGNTIYF.

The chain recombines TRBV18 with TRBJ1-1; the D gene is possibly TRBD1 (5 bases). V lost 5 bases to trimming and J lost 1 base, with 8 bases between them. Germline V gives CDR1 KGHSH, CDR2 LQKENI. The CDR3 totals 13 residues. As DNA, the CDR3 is TGTGCCAGCTCATCAGACAGGAACACTGAAGCTTTCTTT. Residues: CASSSDRNTEAFF.

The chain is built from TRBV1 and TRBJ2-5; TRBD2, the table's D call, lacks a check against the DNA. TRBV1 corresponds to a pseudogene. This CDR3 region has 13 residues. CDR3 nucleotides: TGCACCAGCAGCCCCCGCGAGAGAGAGACCCAGTACTTC. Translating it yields CTSSPRERETQYF.

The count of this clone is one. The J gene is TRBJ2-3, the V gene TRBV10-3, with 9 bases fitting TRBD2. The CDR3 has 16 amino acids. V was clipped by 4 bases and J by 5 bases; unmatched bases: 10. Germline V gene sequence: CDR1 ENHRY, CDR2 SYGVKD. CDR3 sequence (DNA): TGTGCCATCAGTGCGGAGGGAGCGGGAGGAGGAGATACGCAGTATTTT. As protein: CAISAEGAGGGDTQYF.

CDR3 in amino acids: CASGQGAYEQYF. The CDR3 region has the DNA TGTGCCAGCGGACAGGGGGCCTACGAGCAGTACTTC. The chain links TRBV2 to TRBJ2-7, with 10 bases that match TRBD1. Germline V lookup: CDR1 SNHLY, CDR2 FYNNEI. CDR3 length: 12 residues. The V segment lost 8 bases and the J segment 2 bases; nucleotides outside the gene matches: 0.

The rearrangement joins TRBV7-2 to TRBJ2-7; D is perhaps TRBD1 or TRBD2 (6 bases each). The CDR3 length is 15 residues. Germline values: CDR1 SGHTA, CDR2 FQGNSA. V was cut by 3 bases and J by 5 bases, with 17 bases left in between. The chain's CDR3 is CASSLHGGAENEQYF. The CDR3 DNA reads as TGTGCCAGCAGCTTGCACGGGGGCGCCGAAAACGAGCAGTACTTC.

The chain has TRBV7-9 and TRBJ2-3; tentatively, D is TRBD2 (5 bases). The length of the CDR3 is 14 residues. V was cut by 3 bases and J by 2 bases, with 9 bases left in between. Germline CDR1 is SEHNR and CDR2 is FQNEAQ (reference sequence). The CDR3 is CASSLGSSTDTQYF. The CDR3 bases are TGTGCCAGCAGCTTGGGGAGTTCCACAGATACGCAGTATTTT.

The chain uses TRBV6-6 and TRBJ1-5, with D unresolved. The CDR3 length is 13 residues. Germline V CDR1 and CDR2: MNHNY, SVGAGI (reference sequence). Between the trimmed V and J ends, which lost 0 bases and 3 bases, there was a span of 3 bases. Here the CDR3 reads CASSYSNNQPQHF. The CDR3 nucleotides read TGTGCCAGCAGTTACTCAAACAATCAGCCCCAGCATTTT.

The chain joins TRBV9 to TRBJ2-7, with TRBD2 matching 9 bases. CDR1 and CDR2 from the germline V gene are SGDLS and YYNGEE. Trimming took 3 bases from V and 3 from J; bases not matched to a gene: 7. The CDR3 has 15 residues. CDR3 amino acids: CASSGSGSGNYEQYF. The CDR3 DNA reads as TGTGCCAGCAGCGGTAGCGGGAGTGGTAACTACGAGCAGTACTTC.

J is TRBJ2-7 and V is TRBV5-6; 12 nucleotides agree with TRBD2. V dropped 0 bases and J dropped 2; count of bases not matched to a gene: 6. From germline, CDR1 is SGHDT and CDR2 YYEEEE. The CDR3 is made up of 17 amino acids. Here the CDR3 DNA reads TGTGCCAGCAGCTTGGCCCTAGGACTAGCGGGAACCTACGAGCAGTACTTC. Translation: CASSLALGLAGTYEQYF.

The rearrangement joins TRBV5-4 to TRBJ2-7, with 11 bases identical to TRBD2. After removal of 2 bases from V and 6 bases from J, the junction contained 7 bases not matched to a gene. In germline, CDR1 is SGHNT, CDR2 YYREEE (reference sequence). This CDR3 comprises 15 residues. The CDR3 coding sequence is TGTGCCAGCAGCTTACCTAGCGGGAGGATCAGCGAGCAGTACTTC. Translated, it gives CASSLPSGRISEQYF.

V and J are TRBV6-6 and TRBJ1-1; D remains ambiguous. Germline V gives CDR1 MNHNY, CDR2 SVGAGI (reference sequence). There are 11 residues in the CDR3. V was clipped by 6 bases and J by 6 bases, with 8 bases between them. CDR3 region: CASSGVAEAFF. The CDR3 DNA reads TGTGCCAGCAGCGGGGTGGCTGAAGCTTTCTTT.

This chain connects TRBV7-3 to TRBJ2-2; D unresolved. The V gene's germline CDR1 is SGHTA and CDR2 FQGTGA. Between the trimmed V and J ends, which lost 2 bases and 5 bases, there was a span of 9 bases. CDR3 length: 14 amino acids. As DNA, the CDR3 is TGTGCCAGCAGCTTATATAGTGGGACCGGGGAGCTGTTTTTT. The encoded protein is CASSLYSGTGELFF.

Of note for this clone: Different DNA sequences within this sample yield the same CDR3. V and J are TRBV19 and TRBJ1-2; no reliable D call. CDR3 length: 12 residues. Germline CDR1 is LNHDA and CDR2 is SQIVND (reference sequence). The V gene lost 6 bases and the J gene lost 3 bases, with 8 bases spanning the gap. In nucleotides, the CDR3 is TGTGCCAGTAGCAAGAGGGACTATGGCTACACCTTC. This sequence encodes CASSKRDYGYTF.

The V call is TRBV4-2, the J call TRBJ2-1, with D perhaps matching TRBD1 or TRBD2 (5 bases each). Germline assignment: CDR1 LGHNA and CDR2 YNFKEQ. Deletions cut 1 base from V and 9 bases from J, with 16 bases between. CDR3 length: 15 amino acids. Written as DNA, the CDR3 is TGTGCCAGCAGCCAAGCCACGGGAAGGGGTCCTGAGCAGTTCTTC. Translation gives CASSQATGRGPEQFF.

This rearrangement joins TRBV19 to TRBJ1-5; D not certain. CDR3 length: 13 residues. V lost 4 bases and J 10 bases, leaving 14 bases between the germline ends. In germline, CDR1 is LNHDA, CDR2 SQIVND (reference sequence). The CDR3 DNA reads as TGTGCCAGTAGTACCAGCACCCCGATACCCCAGCATTTT. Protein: CASSTSTPIPQHF. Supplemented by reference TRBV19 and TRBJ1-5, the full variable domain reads DGGITQSPKYLFRKEGQNVTLSCEQNLNHDAMYWYRQDPGQGLRLIYYSQIVNDFQKGDIAEGYSVSREKKESFPLTVTSAQKNPTAFYLCASSTSTPIPQHFGDGTRLSIL.

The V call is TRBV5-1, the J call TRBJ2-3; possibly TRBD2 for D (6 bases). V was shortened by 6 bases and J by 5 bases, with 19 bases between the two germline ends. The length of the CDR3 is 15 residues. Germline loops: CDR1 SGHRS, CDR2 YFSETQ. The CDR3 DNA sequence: TGCGCCAGCATCAAGGGCAGGATGGAGGGAGATACGCAGTATTTT. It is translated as CASIKGRMEGDTQYF.

For the CDR3, the DNA is TGTGCCAGCAGATCCAATGTGGGGAACACTGAAGCTTTCTTT. Translated, it gives CASRSNVGNTEAFF. V is TRBV11-2 and J is TRBJ1-1; no clear D gene. The V and J ends lost 6 bases and 1 base respectively, with 12 bases between them. Germline CDR1 reads SGHAT; CDR2 reads FQNNGV. The CDR3 contains 14 residues.

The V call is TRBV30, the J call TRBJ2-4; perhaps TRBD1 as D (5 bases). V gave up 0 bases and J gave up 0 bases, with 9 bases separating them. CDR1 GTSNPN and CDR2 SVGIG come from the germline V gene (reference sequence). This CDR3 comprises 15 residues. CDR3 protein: CAWSVGELAKNIQYF. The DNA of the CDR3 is TGTGCCTGGAGTGTAGGGGAACTAGCCAAAAACATTCAGTACTTC.

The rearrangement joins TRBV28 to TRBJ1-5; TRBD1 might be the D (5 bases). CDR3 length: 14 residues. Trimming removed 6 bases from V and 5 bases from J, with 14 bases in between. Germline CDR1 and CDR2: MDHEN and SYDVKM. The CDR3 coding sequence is TGTGCCAGCAGCCCAGGGAGGGGTGATCAGCCCCAGCATTTT. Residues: CASSPGRGDQPQHF.

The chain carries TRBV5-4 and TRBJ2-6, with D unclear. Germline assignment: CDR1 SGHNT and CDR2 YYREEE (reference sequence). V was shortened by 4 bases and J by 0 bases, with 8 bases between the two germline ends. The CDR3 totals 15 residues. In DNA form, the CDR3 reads TGTGCCAGCAGCCTTGATAGCTCTGGGGCCAACGTCCTGACTTTC. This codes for CASSLDSSGANVLTF.

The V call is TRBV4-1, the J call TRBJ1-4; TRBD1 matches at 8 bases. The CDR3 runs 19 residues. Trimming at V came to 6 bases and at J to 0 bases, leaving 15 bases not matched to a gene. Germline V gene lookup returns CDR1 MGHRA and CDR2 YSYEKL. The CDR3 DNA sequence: TGCGCCAGCAGTAAAGGGAGGACAGGGTATTTGGCAACTAATGAAAAACTGTTTTTT. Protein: CASSKGRTGYLATNEKLFF.

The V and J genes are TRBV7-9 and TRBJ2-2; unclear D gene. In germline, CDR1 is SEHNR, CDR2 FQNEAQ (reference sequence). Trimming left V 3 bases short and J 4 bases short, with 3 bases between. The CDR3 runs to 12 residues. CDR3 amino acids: CASSFSTGELFF. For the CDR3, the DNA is TGTGCCAGCAGCTTTAGCACCGGGGAGCTGTTTTTT.

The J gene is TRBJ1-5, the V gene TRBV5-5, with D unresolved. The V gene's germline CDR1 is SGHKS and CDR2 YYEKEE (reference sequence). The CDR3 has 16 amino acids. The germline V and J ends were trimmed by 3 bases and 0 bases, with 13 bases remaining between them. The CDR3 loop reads CASSSARGASNQPQHF. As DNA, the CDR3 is TGTGCCAGCAGCTCGGCACGGGGAGCTAGCAATCAGCCCCAGCATTTT. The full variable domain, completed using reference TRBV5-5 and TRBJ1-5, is DAGVTQSPTHLIKTRGQQVTLRCSPISGHKSVSWYQQVLGQGPQFIFQYYEKEERGRGNFPDRFSARQFPNYSSELNVNALLLGDSALYLCASSSARGASNQPQHFGDGTRLSIL.